This TCR beta chain was obtained from a study of cytomegalovirus exposure and HLA in healthy donors. A multiplex PCR was run with 60 Vbeta primers and 13 Jbeta primers. Clones were read by immunoSEQ multiplex PCR, and TCRdb kept only the in-frame ones, dropping some. Its listing shows around 100,000 clones. J gave up 5 bases and V 4 bases, and 11 bases lay outside the gene matches. The CDR3 is 16 residues long. Looked up from germline, CDR1 is MGHRA and CDR2 is YSYEKL. The clonotype comes from a man aged 35-49 years in good health and CMV-seronegative. The material sequenced was PBMCs. V is TRBV4-1 and J is TRBJ1-5, with 7 bases matching TRBD1. CDR3 sequence reads: CASSPQAGQLYQPQHF. CDR3 DNA sequence: TGCGCCAGCAGCCCCCAGGCGGGACAGCTCTATCAGCCCCAGCATTTT.